This T cell receptor (beta chain) was sequenced in a study of identical twins. In germline, CDR1 is SGHRS, CDR2 YFSETQ. V was cut by 3 bases and J by 0 bases, with 11 bases left in between. This CDR3 is built from 15 residues. Template switching, a step in the protocol, added a universal primer site, and cDNA carried unique molecular identifiers. One entry per CDR3 protein results from TCRdb running MiXCR on the 5' RACE reads. The table has 700,000 to 950,000 distinct CDR3 sequences, about 12% seen once; the top ten hold 1.5% to 2%. The table lists this clonotype with a few counts. Antigen specificity is unknown. Study-level findings and limits: Beta out-of-frame sequences showed weaker excess twin sharing. Modeled out-of-frame TCR alpha sharing in monozygotic twins fell below observed levels.

Separately, the same data were catalogued under a study of yellow fever vaccine responses in identical twins.

Sequencing used PBMCs. The chain has TRBV5-1 and TRBJ2-3; D gene unclear. This TCR was sampled from a woman aged 18-29 years in good health. The CDR3 spells CASSWDITSTDTQYF. CDR3 nucleotides: TGCGCCAGCAGCTGGGATATCACTAGCACAGATACGCAGTATTTT.